This TCR beta chain was sequenced for a study of cytomegalovirus exposure and HLA in healthy donors. Study-level findings and limits: Confirmation was obtained in vitro that a few CMV-associated chains are specific for CMV antigens. That first-cohort TCR clusters tended to co-occur in the approximately 110 validation repertoires was found in a later analysis.

From germline, CDR1 is MGHRA and CDR2 YSYEKL. V shed 2 bases and J 5 bases; nucleotides not matched to a gene: 9. This CDR3 has 15 residues. Clones were sequenced by immunoSEQ multiplex PCR, and TCRdb holds only the in-frame ones, with some missing. The data contain 100,000 or so clones, about 88% of them singletons. The donors were part of the roughly 120-subject validation cohort, which stood apart from the 666-subject first cohort. Of note for this clone: Antigen: not known.

The chain couples TRBV4-1 to TRBJ2-7; 7 bases line up with TRBD1. The specimen sequenced was PBMCs. The sequence came from a man aged 18 to 30 in good health and CMV-seropositive. CDR3 amino acids: CASSQPTTGLDEQYF. CDR3 bases: TGCGCCAGCAGCCAACCCACGACAGGGCTGGACGAGCAGTACTTC.